This T cell receptor beta chain stems from a study of control samples from healthy donors and cancer patients. Data came from immunoSEQ multiplex PCR; TCRdb stores just in-frame clones and leaves some out. The table includes under 200,000 clones, about 94% detected once. This clone was detected only once. Germline V gene sequence: CDR1 LNHDA, CDR2 SQIVND (reference sequence). The length of the CDR3 is 14 residues. The ends lost 8 bases at V and 6 bases at J; junction bases unmatched: 11. Sequenced input: blood. This receptor was identified in an older woman in good health. The rearrangement links TRBV19 to TRBJ2-3; 7 bases line up with TRBD2. Here the CDR3 DNA reads TGTGCCAGTGCCCGGGGGGAAAGGTGGGATACGCAGTATTTT. Encoded protein: CASARGERWDTQYF.